The 20 T cell receptor beta chains given below trace back to one sample, sequenced in a study of shared clonotypes between healthy human individuals (dated by TCRdb to 2018 to 2021). Preparation of the library involved the immunoSEQ multiplex PCR assay. TCRdb re-hosts the immuneACCESS table, in-frame sequences only. Its copies lack some clones; in the studies checked, an unresolved V gene accounts for under half of them, and the cause for the rest is not known. This sample gives roughly 480,000 clones in total; around three quarters of them show up just once. About an eighth of the sample lies in the top ten. The specimen sequenced was PBMCs. The receptors come from a woman aged 40 to 50 in good health. Some clones in this sample may be carry-over from other donors' samples.

The V and J genes are TRBV7-9 and TRBJ2-3; D is unresolved. The CDR3 has 19 residues. Germline-derived CDR1 and CDR2 are SEHNR and FQNEAQ (reference sequence). Deletions cut 2 bases from V and 0 bases from J, with 21 bases between. CDR3 amino acids: CASSLYGRRATGSTDTQYF. As DNA, the CDR3 is TGTGCCAGCAGCTTATACGGCAGACGGGCTACCGGTAGCACAGATACGCAGTATTTT.

This chain uses TRBV10-3 with TRBJ2-1, with D uncertain. CDR1 and CDR2 from the germline V gene are ENHRY and SYGVKD. The V gene lost 8 bases and the J gene lost 0 bases, with 11 bases spanning the gap. The CDR3 is made up of 14 amino acids. The CDR3 DNA reads as TGTGCCATCCGCTTGGACGGCTCCTACAATGAGCAGTTCTTC. It translates to CAIRLDGSYNEQFF.

This rearrangement joins TRBV30 to TRBJ2-1, with D perhaps TRBD2 (6 bases). CDR1 GTSNPN and CDR2 SVGIG come from the germline V gene (reference sequence). CDR3 size: 14 residues. Between the trimmed V and J ends, which lost 1 base and 0 bases, there was a span of 7 bases. The CDR3 sequence: CAWSGGTSYNEQFF. The CDR3 DNA is TGTGCCTGGAGTGGCGGGACCTCCTACAATGAGCAGTTCTTC.

This chain connects TRBV7-8 to TRBJ2-5, with 7 bases identical to TRBD1. The CDR3 runs 14 residues. The germline gives CDR1 SGHVS, CDR2 FQNEAQ. The ends lost 4 bases at V and 3 bases at J; junction bases unmatched: 5. CDR3 in DNA: TGTGCCAGCAGCTCCCGACAGGGAAAAGAGACCCAGTACTTC. It is translated as CASSSRQGKETQYF. Full variable domain (outside the CDR3, taken from reference TRBV7-8 and TRBJ2-5): GAGVSQSPRYKVAKRGQDVALRCDPISGHVSLFWYQQALGQGPEFLTYFQNEAQLDKSGLPSDRFFAERPEGSVSTLKIQRTQQEDSAVYLCASSSRQGKETQYFGPGTRLLVL.

CDR3: CATSRDLREQETQYF. The CDR3 DNA follows: TGTGCCACCAGCAGAGATTTGCGGGAGCAAGAGACCCAGTACTTC. This chain links TRBV15 with TRBJ2-5; 7 nucleotides match TRBD2. Germline V gene sequence: CDR1 LNHNV, CDR2 YYDKDF (reference sequence). V dropped 0 bases and J dropped 2; count of bases not matched to a gene: 3. The CDR3 runs to 15 residues.

This rearrangement joins TRBV30 to TRBJ1-5; perhaps TRBD1 as D (6 bases). Germline V gene lookup returns CDR1 GTSNPN and CDR2 SVGIG (reference sequence). CDR3 length equals 13 residues. V shed 2 bases and J shed 14 bases, with 19 bases lying between them. CDR3 nucleotide sequence: TGTGCCTGGAGTTATCGACGTGGGGACACGGAGCATTTT. This codes for CAWSYRRGDTEHF.

The chain has TRBV11-1 and TRBJ1-1; D may be TRBD1 (5 bases). The CDR3 sequence is 13 residues long. The germline gives CDR1 SGHAT, CDR2 FQDESV (reference sequence). V was shortened by 5 bases and J by 2 bases, with 9 bases between the two germline ends. The CDR3 DNA is TGTGCCAGCAGCACCCAGGGTAACACTGAAGCTTTCTTT. Translating gives CASSTQGNTEAFF.

The V call is TRBV28, the J call TRBJ1-4; a weak D match, TRBD1 (5 bases). This CDR3 contains 16 residues. CDR1 is MDHEN, CDR2 SYDVKM, per germline. The V and J ends lost 4 bases and 2 bases respectively, with 14 bases between them. This CDR3 reads CASSSPSGMTNEKLFF. CDR3 in DNA: TGTGCCAGCAGTTCCCCATCAGGGATGACTAATGAAAAACTGTTTTTT.

The table lists this clone with a few counts. The chain carries TRBV5-8 and TRBJ1-5, with unresolved D. Trimming stripped 1 base from V and 2 bases from J, with 10 bases between. Germline CDR1 SGHTS, CDR2 YDEGEE. CDR3 size: 15 residues. In nucleotides, the CDR3 is TGTGCCAGCAGCTTGAGTCGGGGTGGCAATCAGCCCCAGCATTTT. As protein: CASSLSRGGNQPQHF.

The CDR3 DNA follows: TGTGCCAGCAGCCGGGACAGTCCTGTGTACAATGAGCAGTTCTTC. Its translation: CASSRDSPVYNEQFF. This chain connects TRBV13 to TRBJ2-1; TRBD1 matches at 7 bases. CDR1 and CDR2 (germline): PRHDT, FYEKMQ (reference sequence). The junction had 8 bases not matched to a gene; V was cut back by 5 bases and J by 4 bases. The CDR3 is 15 amino acids.

V gene TRBV6-1 combines with J gene TRBJ1-2, with no clear D. The length of the CDR3 is 12 residues. Trimming cost V 5 bases and J 4 bases, with 8 bases left between them. Germline V CDR1 and CDR2: MNHNS, SASEGT. The CDR3 sequence: CASSRRIYGYTF. The CDR3 coding sequence is TGTGCCAGCAGTCGGCGGATCTATGGCTACACCTTC.

CDR3 loop: CAISDQGDRGPDTQYF. CDR3 sequence (DNA): TGTGCCATCAGTGACCAGGGGGACAGGGGACCGGATACGCAGTATTTT. J is TRBJ2-3 and V is TRBV10-3; 10 bases line up with TRBD1. CDR1 ENHRY and CDR2 SYGVKD come from the germline V gene. The CDR3 covers 16 residues. Trimming cost V 3 bases and J 6 bases; bases outside gene matches: 9.

This clone occurred a few times. The chain has TRBV21-1 and TRBJ2-7. TRBV21-1 is assigned pseudogene status. This CDR3 spans 18 amino acids. CDR3 sequence reads: CASSKAGGAWVISYEQYF. The DNA of the CDR3 is TGTGCCAGCAGCAAAGCGGGGGGCGCCTGGGTTATCAGTTACGAGCAGTACTTC.

The chain recombines TRBV30 with TRBJ2-7; D is unresolved. The CDR3 has 14 amino acids. V lost 1 base to trimming and J lost 2 bases, with 12 bases between them. Germline values: CDR1 GTSNPN, CDR2 SVGIG (reference sequence). The CDR3: CAWSGYTATYEQYF. The CDR3 region has the DNA TGTGCCTGGAGTGGGTATACGGCCACCTACGAGCAGTACTTC.

The chain is built from TRBV29-1 and TRBJ1-1, with a tentative D call TRBD1 (6 bases). V was pared by 6 bases and J by 5 bases, with 19 bases between. Per the germline V gene, CDR1 is SQVTM and CDR2 is ANQGSEA. This CDR3 is 14 amino acids long. The CDR3, as DNA: TGCAGCGTATCCTACAGGGCATCGCGGACTGAAGCTTTCTTT. This codes for CSVSYRASRTEAFF.

The chain uses TRBV29-1 and TRBJ2-7; D is undetermined. Germline V gene lookup returns CDR1 SQVTM and CDR2 ANQGSEA. The CDR3 totals 13 residues. Deletions cut 5 bases from V and 7 bases from J, with 18 bases between. The CDR3 is CSVSGLSANEQYF. Here the CDR3 DNA reads TGCAGCGTTTCTGGTCTCTCGGCGAATGAGCAGTACTTC.

V usage is TRBV19 and J usage is TRBJ2-5; D is unresolved. This CDR3 has 13 residues. The V and J ends lost 7 bases and 0 bases respectively, with 9 bases between them. CDR1 is LNHDA, CDR2 SQIVND, per germline (reference sequence). The CDR3 region is CASTSGNQETQYF. CDR3 coding DNA: TGTGCCAGTACAAGTGGTAACCAAGAGACCCAGTACTTC. Full variable domain (missing parts from reference TRBV19 and TRBJ2-5): DGGITQSPKYLFRKEGQNVTLSCEQNLNHDAMYWYRQDPGQGLRLIYYSQIVNDFQKGDIAEGYSVSREKKESFPLTVTSAQKNPTAFYLCASTSGNQETQYFGPGTRLLVL.

The genes are TRBV19 and TRBJ2-5; D possibly corresponds to TRBD1 (5 bases). There are 13 residues in the CDR3. CDR1 and CDR2 (germline): LNHDA, SQIVND (reference sequence). Between the trimmed V and J ends, which lost 3 bases and 1 base, there was a span of 6 bases. In DNA form, the CDR3 reads TGTGCCAGTAGTATCCAGGGCCAAGAGACCCAGTACTTC. Translation: CASSIQGQETQYF.

Here the CDR3 reads CASSMSRTGGYEQYF. In DNA, the CDR3 is TGTGCCAGTAGTATGTCCAGGACAGGGGGATACGAGCAGTACTTC. The rearrangement joins TRBV19 to TRBJ2-7; 10 bases line up with TRBD1. The CDR3 length is 15 residues. The germline gives CDR1 LNHDA, CDR2 SQIVND (reference sequence). Germline trimming cut 3 bases from V and 4 bases from J; bases unmatched to any gene: 6. Supplemented by reference TRBV19 and TRBJ2-7, the full variable domain reads DGGITQSPKYLFRKEGQNVTLSCEQNLNHDAMYWYRQDPGQGLRLIYYSQIVNDFQKGDIAEGYSVSREKKESFPLTVTSAQKNPTAFYLCASSMSRTGGYEQYFGPGTRLTVT.

The genes are TRBV6-5 and TRBJ2-1; D ambiguous. Germline V lookup: CDR1 MNHEY, CDR2 SVGAGI. The CDR3 extends over 14 amino acids. V was shortened by 0 bases and J by 6 bases, with 9 bases between the two germline ends. The CDR3 region is CASSYSIQLNEQFF. The CDR3, as DNA: TGTGCCAGCAGTTACTCGATACAACTCAATGAGCAGTTCTTC.